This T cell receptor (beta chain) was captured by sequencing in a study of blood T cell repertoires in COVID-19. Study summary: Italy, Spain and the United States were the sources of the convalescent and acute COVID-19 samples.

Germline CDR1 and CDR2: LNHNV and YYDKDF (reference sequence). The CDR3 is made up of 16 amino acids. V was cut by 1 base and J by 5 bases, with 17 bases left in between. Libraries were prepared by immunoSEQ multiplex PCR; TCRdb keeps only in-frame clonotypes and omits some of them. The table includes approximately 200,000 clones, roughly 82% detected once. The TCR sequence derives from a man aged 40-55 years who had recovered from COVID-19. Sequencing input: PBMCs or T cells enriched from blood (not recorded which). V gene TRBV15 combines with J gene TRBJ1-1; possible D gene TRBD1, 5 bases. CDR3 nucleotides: TGTGCCACCAGCAGAGCAGGTGGGCAGGGCTGGACTGAAGCTTTCTTT. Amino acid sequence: CATSRAGGQGWTEAFF.